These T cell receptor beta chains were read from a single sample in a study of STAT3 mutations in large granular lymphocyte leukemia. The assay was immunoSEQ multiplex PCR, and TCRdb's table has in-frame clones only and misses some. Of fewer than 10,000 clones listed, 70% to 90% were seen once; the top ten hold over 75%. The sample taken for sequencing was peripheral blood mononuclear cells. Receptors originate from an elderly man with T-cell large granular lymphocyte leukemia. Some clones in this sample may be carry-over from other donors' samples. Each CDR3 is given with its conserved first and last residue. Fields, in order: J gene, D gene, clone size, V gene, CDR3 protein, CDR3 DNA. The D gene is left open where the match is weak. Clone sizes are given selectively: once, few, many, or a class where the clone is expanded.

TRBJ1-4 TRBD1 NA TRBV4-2 CASSTQGQGALEKLFF TGTGCCAGCAGCACCCAGGGACAGGGGGCTTTGGAAAAACTGTTTTTT
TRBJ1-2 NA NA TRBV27 CASSLSGGGWYGYTF TGTGCCAGCAGTTTATCGGGGGGCGGTTGGTATGGCTACACCTTC
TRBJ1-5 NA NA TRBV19 CASSGQQKQPQHF TGTGCCAGTAGCGGACAGCAAAAGCAGCCCCAGCATTTT
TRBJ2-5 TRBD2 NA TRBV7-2 CASSPRQLAGESQYF TGTGCCAGCAGCCCCCGACAGTTAGCGGGCGAGTCCCAGTACTTC
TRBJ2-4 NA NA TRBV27 CASSFTLGGPKNIQYF TGTGCCAGCAGTTTCACCCTCGGGGGTCCCAAAAACATTCAGTACTTC
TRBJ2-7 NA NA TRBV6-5 CASCRTASSYEQYF TGTGCCAGCTGCCGGACGGCGAGCTCCTACGAGCAGTACTTC
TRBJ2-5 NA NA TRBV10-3 CAISGGEETQYF TGTGCCATCAGTGGCGGGGAAGAGACCCAGTACTTC
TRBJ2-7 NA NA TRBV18 CASSRGSNYYEQYF TGTGCCAGCTCACGGGGCTCCAACTACTACGAGCAGTACTTC
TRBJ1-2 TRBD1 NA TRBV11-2 CASSFDRGTGGYTF TGTGCCAGCAGCTTCGACAGGGGTACGGGAGGCTACACCTTC
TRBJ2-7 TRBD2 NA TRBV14 CASSQRRGGTSENYEQYF TGTGCCAGCAGCCAACGACGGGGGGGGACTAGCGAAAATTACGAGCAGTACTTC
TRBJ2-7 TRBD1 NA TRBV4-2 CASSPGQGGDEQYF TGTGCCAGCAGCCCGGGACAGGGGGGCGACGAGCAGTACTTC
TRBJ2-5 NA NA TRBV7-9 CASSLLGTQYF TGTGCCAGCAGCCTCCTGGGGACCCAGTACTTC
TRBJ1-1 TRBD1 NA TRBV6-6 CASSYGGGLTEAFF TGTGCCAGCAGTTACGGAGGGGGCCTCACTGAAGCTTTCTTT
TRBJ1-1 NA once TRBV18 CASSPRADVEAFF TGTGCCAGCTCACCACGAGCGGACGTTGAAGCTTTCTTT
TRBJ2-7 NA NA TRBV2 CAGAGTASYEQYF TGTGCCGGAGCCGGGACTGCCTCCTACGAGCAGTACTTC
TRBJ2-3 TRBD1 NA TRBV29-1 CSVEPGQVTDTQYF TGCAGCGTTGAACCCGGACAGGTCACAGATACGCAGTATTTT
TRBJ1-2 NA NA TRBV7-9 CASSLDGSNVNYGYTF TGTGCCAGCAGCTTAGATGGGTCAAACGTAAACTATGGCTACACCTTC
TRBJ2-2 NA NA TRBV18 CASSPRGSGELFF TGTGCCAGCTCACCACGGGGATCCGGGGAGCTGTTTTTT
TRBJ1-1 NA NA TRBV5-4 CASSLATGWATEAFF TGTGCCAGCAGCCTCGCCACAGGGTGGGCGACTGAAGCTTTCTTT
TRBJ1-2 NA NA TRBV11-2 CASSRGSAGNYGYTF TGTGCCAGCAGCCGGGGGTCGGCAGGGAACTATGGCTACACCTTC
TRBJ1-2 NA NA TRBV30 CAWSLTNYGYTF TGTGCCTGGAGTTTGACTAACTATGGCTACACCTTC
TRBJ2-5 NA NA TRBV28 CASSPAGVRQETQYF TGTGCCAGCAGTCCGGCCGGGGTCCGCCAAGAGACCCAGTACTTC
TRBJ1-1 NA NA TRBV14 CASSQDIRSNTEAFF TGTGCCAGCAGCCAAGATATTAGGTCGAACACTGAAGCTTTCTTT
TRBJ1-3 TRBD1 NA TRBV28 CASSPTLDRRGAGNTIYF TGTGCCAGCAGTCCGACCTTGGACAGGAGAGGAGCTGGAAACACCATATATTTT
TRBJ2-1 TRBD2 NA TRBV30 CAWVGTDLGLAGNNEQFF TGTGCCTGGGTAGGGACAGATCTAGGACTAGCGGGGAACAATGAGCAGTTCTTC
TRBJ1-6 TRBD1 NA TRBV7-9 CASSPRQGGNSPLHF TGTGCCAGCAGCCCTCGACAGGGCGGCAATTCACCCCTCCACTTT
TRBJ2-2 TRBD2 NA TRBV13 CASSPVAGLTGELFF TGTGCCAGCAGCCCGGTAGCGGGGCTCACCGGGGAGCTGTTTTTT
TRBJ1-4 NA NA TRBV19 CASSGRGNEKLFF TGTGCCAGTAGCGGCAGGGGTAATGAAAAACTGTTTTTT